A single sample is the source of the 26 T cell receptor beta chains below, sequenced in a study of tumor-infiltrating lymphocytes in primary liver carcinoma. DNA and RNA were both co-extracted from 20-30 mg of bulk tissue that had not been sorted. Reverse transcription of around 500 ng total RNA with a constant-region primer produced TCR beta cDNA. Libraries for TCR beta were built through three nested multiplex PCR rounds, which together made up a slightly modified ARM-PCR procedure. Two initial PCR rounds of around 10 cycles each paired TRBV1-TRBV30 forward primers with a C-beta reverse primer. TCRdb independently ran MiXCR on the multiplex PCR reads; one entry per CDR3 protein. The sample carries approximately 110,000 distinct CDR3 sequences, around 64% recorded once. Sequences were obtained from liver tumor tissue from sampling region 3. Noted subset: tumor region T3, left-lateral pole. Source of these receptors: a woman aged 60-70 years with primary liver carcinoma and hepatitis B virus infection.

The chain employs TRBV28 and TRBJ1-2; D is uncertain. Per the germline V gene, CDR1 is MDHEN and CDR2 is SYDVKM. Trimming shortened V by 5 bases and J by 4 bases, and 11 bases separated the two germline ends. This CDR3 has 13 amino acids. CDR3 loop: CASSDGESYGYTF. The DNA for the CDR3 is TGTGCCAGCAGTGATGGGGAATCCTATGGCTACACCTTC.

Worth noting for this clonotype: At one end the junction does not follow the germline gene, possibly because of a read error. The chain uses TRBV11-2 and TRBJ2-3, with TRBD2 matching 13 bases. The length of the CDR3 is 17 residues. Per the germline V gene, CDR1 is SGHAT and CDR2 is FQNNGV. The CDR3 protein is CPSSLRGTSGATDTQYF. The CDR3 DNA follows: TGTCCCAGCAGCTTACGGGGGACTAGCGGGGCCACAGATACACAGTATTTT.

Comment on this clonotype: One end of the junction does not line up with germline, which may come from a read error. The chain recombines TRBV6-1 with TRBJ1-3; no clear D gene. In germline, CDR1 is MNHNS, CDR2 SASEGT. The CDR3 spans 15 residues. The CDR3 DNA reads TGTGCCAGCAGAGACCCGACCCTTCCTGGAAACGCCATATATTTT. Residues: CASRDPTLPGNAIYF.

Notes on this clonotype: One end of the junction does not line up with germline, which may come from a read error. V usage is TRBV11-2 and J usage is TRBJ2-1; no firm D call. Germline CDR1 is SGHAT and CDR2 is FQNNGV. The CDR3 runs to 17 residues. In DNA form, the CDR3 reads TGTGCCAGCAGTTCCGGCTTCAGATTAGCTTCCTACAAAGAGCAGTTCTTC. Its protein product is CASSSGFRLASYKEQFF.

Only a few counts were recorded for this clonotype. The chain uses TRBV10-1 and TRBJ2-1; 9 bases match TRBD2. Germline CDR1 reads WNHNN; CDR2 reads SYGVQD (reference sequence). V lost 3 bases to trimming and J lost 7 bases; unmatched junction nucleotides: 10. This CDR3 contains 16 residues. The DNA for the CDR3 is TGCGCCAGCAGTGACCCCGTGACTAGCGGCTTTAATGAGCAGTTCTTC. It yields the protein CASSDPVTSGFNEQFF.

With regard to this clonotype: Mismatch with germline at one junction end may stem from a read error. The chain recombines TRBV11-2 with TRBJ2-1, with D perhaps being TRBD1 or TRBD2 (5 bases each). Germline V gene lookup returns CDR1 SGHAT and CDR2 FQNNGV. This CDR3 region has 17 residues. CDR3 coding DNA: TGTGTCAGCAGCTTATTGAGCGGCCCAGGGATCAACAATGAGCAGTTCTTC. Its protein product is CVSSLLSGPGINNEQFF.

The rearrangement uses TRBV29-1 and TRBJ2-5, with D perhaps TRBD1 (7 bases). The CDR3 length is 15 residues. Germline CDR1 is SQVTM and CDR2 is ANQGSEA. CDR3 nucleotide sequence: TGCAACGCAACCGCAGGGGGGACTGCCCAAGAGACCCAGTACTTC. Translating it yields CNATAGGTAQETQYF.

Regarding this clonotype: One junction end disagrees with the germline gene, perhaps due to a read error. The V gene is TRBV7-9, the J gene TRBJ2-1; 10 nucleotides match TRBD2. This CDR3 has 16 residues. Per germline, CDR1 SEHNR and CDR2 FQNEAQ (reference sequence). The CDR3 region has the DNA TGTGCCAGCAGCTTACGGCCTAGCGGGAGTCTTGGGGAGCATTTCTTC. It yields the protein CASSLRPSGSLGEHFF.

As regards this clonotype: At one boundary the junction diverges from the germline segment, which might be a read error. The chain uses TRBV29-1 and TRBJ2-3; possibly TRBD2 for D (5 bases). CDR1 SQVTM and CDR2 ANQGSEA come from the germline V gene. CDR3 length: 13 residues. CDR3 loop: CSVDGGGTDTRCF. The DNA of the CDR3 is TGCAGCGTTGACGGTGGAGGCACAGATACGCGGTGTTTT.

In regard to this clonotype: Germline and junction disagree at one end, which may indicate a read error. The CDR3 DNA reads as TGTGCCTGGAGTGTACTGGGGGGCACAAATGAAACACTGTTTTTT. Amino acid sequence: CAWSVLGGTNETLFF. The rearrangement uses TRBV30 and TRBJ1-4, with D perhaps matching TRBD1 (6 bases). The V gene's germline CDR1 is GTSNPN and CDR2 SVGIG (reference sequence). This CDR3 has 15 amino acids.

Worth noting for this clonotype: A much larger clone sits a single nucleotide away, making a read error possible. The chain combines TRBV5-4 with TRBJ2-7; 9 positions agree with TRBD2. The CDR3 runs to 16 residues. Germline V gives CDR1 SGHNT, CDR2 YYREEE (reference sequence). V lost 0 bases, J lost 13 bases, and 17 bases stayed unmatched. This chain's CDR3 is CASSLALAGLGETHYF. As DNA, the CDR3 is TGTGCCAGCAGCTTGGCTCTAGCGGGGCTTGGAGAGACCCACTACTTC.

The chain combines TRBV29-1 with TRBJ1-2; D perhaps matches TRBD1 (6 bases). Germline-derived CDR1 and CDR2 are SQVTM and ANQGSEA. This CDR3 contains 13 residues. V lost 6 bases and J lost 7, with 18 bases in between. For the CDR3, the DNA is TGCAGCGTGACGACAGGCACTAGCTGTGGCTACACCTTC. Translating it yields CSVTTGTSCGYTF.

Details on this clonotype: At one end the junction does not follow the germline gene, possibly because of a read error. The chain uses TRBV11-2 and TRBJ2-5, with D unresolved. The length of the CDR3 is 12 residues. Germline CDR1 SGHAT, CDR2 FQNNGV. The CDR3 is CVSSQPQETQYF. The CDR3 nucleotides are TGTGTCAGCAGCCAGCCACAAGAGACCCAGTACTTC.

This clonotype was seen at least ten times. The chain links TRBV6-1 to TRBJ2-1; the D is unclear. From germline, CDR1 is MNHNS and CDR2 SASEGT. V shed 1 base and J shed 8 bases, with 9 bases lying between them. The CDR3 contains 13 residues. This chain's CDR3 is CASSEVLGDEQFF. DNA for the CDR3: TGTGCCAGCAGTGAAGTTTTGGGCGATGAGCAGTTCTTC.

A note on this clonotype: A single base separates this from a much larger clone, so it may be a read error. This chain joins TRBV7-8 and TRBJ2-7; 8 bases are shared with TRBD1. CDR1 is SGHVS, CDR2 FQNEAQ, per germline. CDR3 length: 13 amino acids. CDR3 in amino acids: CANSLDRGDEQYF. CDR3 coding DNA: TGTGCCAACAGCTTAGACAGGGGAGACGAGCAGTACTTC.

Points on this clonotype: A read error is possible here, since a much larger clone lies one base away. V usage is TRBV6-1 and J usage is TRBJ2-5; D is perhaps TRBD1 (6 bases). The germline gives CDR1 MNHNS, CDR2 SASEGT. This CDR3 region has 15 residues. Trimming removed 2 bases from V and 2 bases from J, with 12 bases in between. CDR3 protein: CASSERDRKQETQYF. CDR3 nucleotide sequence: TGTGCCAGCAGTGAACGAGACAGGAAGCAAGAGACCCAGTACTTC.

This clonotype was recorded many times. The chain carries TRBV12-3 or TRBV12-4 and TRBJ2-6; D is unclear. The ends were cut back, 2 bases at V and 0 bases at J, with 8 bases in the middle. The CDR3 totals 16 residues. CDR3 loop: CASSLFLNSGANVLTF. The CDR3 DNA sequence: TGTGCCAGCAGTTTATTCCTGAACTCTGGGGCCAACGTCCTGACTTTC.

As for this clonotype: One junction end does not reproduce the germline sequence, and a read error may be involved. The J gene is TRBJ2-7, the V gene TRBV7-9; unclear D gene. The CDR3 totals 12 residues. Per germline, CDR1 SEHNR and CDR2 FQNEAQ (reference sequence). CDR3 DNA sequence: TGTACCAGCGAAGAGGAGCCCGGAGAGCAGTACTTC. Translated, it gives CTSEEEPGEQYF. Full variable domain (missing parts from reference TRBV7-9 and TRBJ2-7): DTGVSQNPRHKITKRGQNVTFRCDPISEHNRLYWYRQTLGQGPEFLTYFQNEAQLEKSRLLSDRFSAERPKGSFSTLEIQRTEQGDSAMYLCTSEEEPGEQYFGPGTRLTVT.

Concerning this clonotype: A much larger clone differs by one base, so this may be a read error. This sequence joins TRBV6-1 and TRBJ2-3, with D uncertain. CDR1 and CDR2 from the germline V gene are MNHNS and SASEGT. The CDR3 covers 15 residues. The CDR3 loop reads CVSSEGQPQVDTQYF. The CDR3 DNA is TGTGTCAGCAGTGAAGGGCAGCCCCAGGTTGATACGCAGTATTTT.

This clonotype was observed a single time. One end of the junction fails to match germline, which may point to a read error. V usage is TRBV4-1 and J usage is TRBJ1-5; no reliable D call. In germline, CDR1 is MGHRA, CDR2 YSYEKL. CDR3 length: 15 amino acids. This CDR3 reads CASSQDWTGNQLQHF. CDR3 DNA sequence: TGCGCCAGCAGCCAAGATTGGACGGGGAATCAGCTCCAGCATTTT.

This clonotype has ten or more counts. This chain uses TRBV12-5 with TRBJ2-6; tentative D call: TRBD2 (6 bases). CDR1 is LGHNT, CDR2 FRNRAP, per germline. Trimming took 4 bases from V and 1 from J, leaving 11 bases between them. This CDR3 comprises 16 residues. CDR3 in amino acids: CASGSWRGSGANVLTF. The CDR3 DNA reads TGTGCTAGTGGTTCCTGGAGGGGTTCTGGGGCCAACGTCCTGACTTTC.

This clonotype turned up a few times. This chain connects TRBV5-1 to TRBJ2-1, with 8 bases fitting TRBD2. Germline CDR1 and CDR2: SGHRS and YFSETQ. The CDR3 has 21 amino acids. V gave up 0 bases and J gave up 7 bases; unmatched junction bases: 24. The CDR3 DNA is TGCGCCAGCAGCTTGGCGCCTCGTGTGAGCGGGAGAGGCGGGATGGGAAATGAGCAGTTCTTC. Its protein product is CASSLAPRVSGRGGMGNEQFF.

On this clonotype: A read error may explain this, as a much larger clone is one base away. The V and J genes are TRBV5-1 and TRBJ2-7; TRBD1 agrees at 8 bases. V shed 1 base, J shed 0 bases, and the junction held 9 bases outside the gene matches. The CDR3 is 17 amino acids. Germline loops: CDR1 SGHRS, CDR2 YFSETQ. The CDR3 protein is CASSLWTGSSGSYEQYF. In DNA form, the CDR3 reads TGCGCCAGCAGCTTGTGGACAGGGAGTTCGGGCTCCTACGAGCAGTACTTC.

As for this clonotype: An end of the junction differs from the germline gene, which may be a read error. The chain recombines TRBV29-1 with TRBJ2-3; 11 positions match TRBD2. This CDR3 spans 19 amino acids. The germline V gene has CDR1 SQVTM and CDR2 ANQGSEA. CDR3 sequence: CSVEDLLGLAEANPDTQYF. As DNA, the CDR3 is TGTAGCGTTGAAGATTTGCTGGGACTAGCGGAAGCGAATCCCGATACGCAGTATTTT.

About this clonotype itself: An end of the junction differs from the germline gene, which may be a read error. The chain combines TRBV7-8 with TRBJ2-3; D remains ambiguous. The CDR3 is 14 amino acids. Germline loops: CDR1 SGHVS, CDR2 FQNEAQ. CDR3 loop: CANSLETGTDTQYF. For the CDR3, the DNA is TGTGCCAACAGCTTAGAAACAGGCACAGATACGCAGTATTTT.

This clonotype was seen a single time. In this CDR3 the conserved last residue, phenylalanine or tryptophan, is missing, so a read error is likely. The chain links TRBV11-2 to TRBJ2-3, with 8 bases identical to TRBD1. The germline CDR1 and CDR2 sequences are SGHAT and FQNNGV. The CDR3 is made up of 13 amino acids. The V segment lost 7 bases and the J segment 5 bases; nucleotides outside the gene matches: 5. The CDR3 here is CASNRQGLDTQYS. DNA of the CDR3: TGTGCCAGCAACCGACAGGGGCTAGATACGCAGTATTCT.